This entry describes one T cell receptor (beta chain). CDR3 length: 15 residues. Per the germline V gene, CDR1 is SGHRS and CDR2 is YFSETQ. The germline V and J ends were trimmed by 4 bases and 2 bases, with 14 bases remaining between them. The entry originates in a study of OX40 agonist ivuxolimab in advanced cancers. Study-level background: The diagnoses of dose-escalation patients were hepatocellular carcinoma, melanoma, renal cell or head and neck cancer.

TCRdb's copy holds only in-frame clones and misses some; the assay was immunoSEQ multiplex PCR. Found here are 30,000 to 45,000 clones, approximately 90% of them singletons; the top ten hold more than 10%. The sequencing used CD4+ or CD8+ T cells sorted from blood, collected in a trial of the OX40 agonist ivuxolimab. The chain joins TRBV5-1 to TRBJ2-3; unclear D gene. This receptor was identified in an adult with an advanced solid tumor such as melanoma, head and neck, liver or kidney cancer. The CDR3, as DNA: TGCGCCAGCAGCCCATTTGGACGCTCCACAGATACGCAGTATTTT. Translating gives CASSPFGRSTDTQYF.